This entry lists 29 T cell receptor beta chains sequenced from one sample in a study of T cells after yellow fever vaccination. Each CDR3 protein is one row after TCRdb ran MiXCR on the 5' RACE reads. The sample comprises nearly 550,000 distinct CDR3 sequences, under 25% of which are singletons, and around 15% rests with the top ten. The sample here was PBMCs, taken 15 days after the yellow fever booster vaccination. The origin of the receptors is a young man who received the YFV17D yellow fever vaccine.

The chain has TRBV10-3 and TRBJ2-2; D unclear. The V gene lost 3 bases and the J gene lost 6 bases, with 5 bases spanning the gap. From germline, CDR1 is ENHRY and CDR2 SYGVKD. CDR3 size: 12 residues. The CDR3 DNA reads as TGTGCCATCAGTGATGCTCCCGGGGAGCTGTTTTTT. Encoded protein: CAISDAPGELFF.

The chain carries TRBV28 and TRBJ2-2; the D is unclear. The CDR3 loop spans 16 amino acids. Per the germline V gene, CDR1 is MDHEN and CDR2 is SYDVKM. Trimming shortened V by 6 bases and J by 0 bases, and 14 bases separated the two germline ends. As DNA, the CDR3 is TGTGCCAGCAGGCCCACTTGGAAATCGAACACCGGGGAGCTGTTTTTT. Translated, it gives CASRPTWKSNTGELFF.

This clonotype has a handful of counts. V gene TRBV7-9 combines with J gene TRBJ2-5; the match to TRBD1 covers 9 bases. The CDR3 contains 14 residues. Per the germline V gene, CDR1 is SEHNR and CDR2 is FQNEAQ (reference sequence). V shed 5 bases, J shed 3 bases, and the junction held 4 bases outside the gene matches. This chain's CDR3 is CASSIDRGKETQYF. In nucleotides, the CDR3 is TGTGCCAGCAGCATCGACAGGGGGAAAGAGACCCAGTACTTC.

CDR3 sequence (DNA): TGCGCCAGCAGCTTGGCTCAGGGGGTCGGCACTGAAGCTTTCTTT. Amino acid sequence: CASSLAQGVGTEAFF. The rearrangement links TRBV5-1 to TRBJ1-1; 7 nucleotides match TRBD1. V shed 0 bases and J 4 bases; nucleotides not matched to a gene: 6. The germline gives CDR1 SGHRS, CDR2 YFSETQ. The CDR3 loop spans 15 amino acids.

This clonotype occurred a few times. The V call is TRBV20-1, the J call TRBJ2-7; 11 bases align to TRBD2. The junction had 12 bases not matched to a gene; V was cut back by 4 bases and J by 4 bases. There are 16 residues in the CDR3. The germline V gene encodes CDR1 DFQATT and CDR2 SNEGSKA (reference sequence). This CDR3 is CSAKISGRGESYEQYF. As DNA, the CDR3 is TGCAGTGCTAAAATTAGCGGGAGGGGGGAATCATACGAGCAGTACTTC.

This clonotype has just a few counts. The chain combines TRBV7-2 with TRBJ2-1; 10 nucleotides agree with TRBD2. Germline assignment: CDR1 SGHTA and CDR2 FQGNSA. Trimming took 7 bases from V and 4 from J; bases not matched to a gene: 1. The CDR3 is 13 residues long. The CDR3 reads CASTSGGYNEQFF. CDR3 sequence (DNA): TGTGCCAGCACTAGCGGGGGATACAATGAGCAGTTCTTC.

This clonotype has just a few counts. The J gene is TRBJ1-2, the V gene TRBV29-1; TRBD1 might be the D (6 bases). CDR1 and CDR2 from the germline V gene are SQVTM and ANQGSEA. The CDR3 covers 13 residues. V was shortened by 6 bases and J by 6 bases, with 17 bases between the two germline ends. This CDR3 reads CSVRQEERDGYTF. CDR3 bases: TGCAGCGTCCGACAGGAGGAGAGAGATGGCTACACCTTC.

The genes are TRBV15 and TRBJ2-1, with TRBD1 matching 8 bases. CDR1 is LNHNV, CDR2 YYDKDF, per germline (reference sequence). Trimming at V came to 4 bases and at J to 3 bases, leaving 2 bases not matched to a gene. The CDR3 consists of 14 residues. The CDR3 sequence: CATSTDRGYNEQFF. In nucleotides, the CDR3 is TGTGCCACCAGCACCGACAGGGGCTACAATGAGCAGTTCTTC.

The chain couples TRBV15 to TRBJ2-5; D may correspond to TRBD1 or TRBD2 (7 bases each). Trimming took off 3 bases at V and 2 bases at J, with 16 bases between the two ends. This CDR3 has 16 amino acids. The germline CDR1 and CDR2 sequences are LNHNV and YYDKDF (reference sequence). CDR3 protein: CATSSTGASGQETQYF. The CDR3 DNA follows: TGTGCCACCAGCAGTACAGGGGCTAGCGGTCAAGAGACCCAGTACTTC.

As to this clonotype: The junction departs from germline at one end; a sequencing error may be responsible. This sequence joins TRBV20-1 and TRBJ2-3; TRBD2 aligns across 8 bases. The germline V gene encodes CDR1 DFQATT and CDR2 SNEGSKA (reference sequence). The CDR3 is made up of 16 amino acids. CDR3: CSTSGAGVMGTDTQYF. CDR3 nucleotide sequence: TGCAGTACTAGCGGAGCGGGAGTGATGGGCACAGATACGCAGTATTTT.

The CDR3 loop is CSARPVDGTRGTDTQYF. The CDR3 DNA sequence: TGCAGTGCTAGACCAGTTGATGGGACCAGGGGCACAGATACGCAGTATTTT. The chain carries TRBV20-1 and TRBJ2-3; D may be TRBD1 or TRBD2 (5 bases each). Germline V lookup: CDR1 DFQATT, CDR2 SNEGSKA (reference sequence). CDR3 length: 17 amino acids. The V and J ends lost 2 bases and 1 base respectively, with 19 bases between them.

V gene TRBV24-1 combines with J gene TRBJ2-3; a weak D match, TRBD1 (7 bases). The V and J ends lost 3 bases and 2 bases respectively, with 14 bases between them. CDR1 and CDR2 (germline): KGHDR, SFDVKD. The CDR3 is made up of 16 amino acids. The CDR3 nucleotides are TGTGCCACCAGTGATCCCGCGGGACAGAACACAGATACGCAGTATTTT. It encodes CATSDPAGQNTDTQYF.

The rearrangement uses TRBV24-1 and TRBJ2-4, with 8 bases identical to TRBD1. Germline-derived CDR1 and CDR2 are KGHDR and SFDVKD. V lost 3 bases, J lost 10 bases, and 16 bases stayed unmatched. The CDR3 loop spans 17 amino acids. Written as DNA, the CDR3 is TGTGCCACCAGTGATCACCCCACTACAGGGGGAAATCCTATTCAGTACTTC. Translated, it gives CATSDHPTTGGNPIQYF.

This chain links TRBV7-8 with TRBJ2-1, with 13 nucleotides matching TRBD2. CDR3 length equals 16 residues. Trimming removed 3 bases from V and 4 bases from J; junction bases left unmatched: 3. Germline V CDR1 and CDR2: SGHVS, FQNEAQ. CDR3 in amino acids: CASSFTLAGGYNEQFF. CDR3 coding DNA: TGTGCCAGCAGCTTTACACTAGCGGGAGGGTACAATGAGCAGTTCTTC.

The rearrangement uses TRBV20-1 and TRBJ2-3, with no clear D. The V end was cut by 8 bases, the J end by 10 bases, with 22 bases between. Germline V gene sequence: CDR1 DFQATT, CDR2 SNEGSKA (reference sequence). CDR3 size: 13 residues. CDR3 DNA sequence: TGCAGTAGCTCAGACGGGCAGCCCACGGCGCAGTATTTT. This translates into CSSSDGQPTAQYF.

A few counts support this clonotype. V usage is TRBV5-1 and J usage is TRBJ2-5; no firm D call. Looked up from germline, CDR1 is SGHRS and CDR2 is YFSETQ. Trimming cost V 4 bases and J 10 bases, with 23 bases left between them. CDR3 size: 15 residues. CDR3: CASSPGTSGPSYQYF. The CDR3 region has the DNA TGCGCCAGCAGCCCTGGAACAAGTGGGCCAAGTTACCAGTACTTC. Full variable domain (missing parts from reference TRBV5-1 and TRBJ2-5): KAGVTQTPRYLIKTRGQQVTLSCSPISGHRSVSWYQQTPGQGLQFLFEYFSETQRNKGNFPGRFSGRQFSNSRSEMNVSTLELGDSALYLCASSPGTSGPSYQYFGPGTRLLVL.

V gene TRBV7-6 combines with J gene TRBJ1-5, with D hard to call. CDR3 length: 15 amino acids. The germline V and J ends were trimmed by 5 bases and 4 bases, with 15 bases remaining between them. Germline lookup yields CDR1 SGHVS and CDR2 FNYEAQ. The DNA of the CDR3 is TGTGCCAGCAGCACCACCGCCGGTATAAATCAGCCCCAGCATTTT. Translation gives CASSTTAGINQPQHF.

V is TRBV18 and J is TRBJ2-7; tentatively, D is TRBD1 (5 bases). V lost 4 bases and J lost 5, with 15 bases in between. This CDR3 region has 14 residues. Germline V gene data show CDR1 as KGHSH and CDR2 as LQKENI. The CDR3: CASSLSPGSDEQYF. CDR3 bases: TGTGCCAGCTCACTATCCCCAGGGTCCGACGAGCAGTACTTC.

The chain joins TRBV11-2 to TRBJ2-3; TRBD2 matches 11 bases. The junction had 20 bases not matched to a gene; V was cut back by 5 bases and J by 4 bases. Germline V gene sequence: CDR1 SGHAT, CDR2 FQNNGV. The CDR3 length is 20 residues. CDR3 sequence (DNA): TGTGCCAGCAGCACAAGAGGGGGGTGGCGACTAGCGGGATTTTCAGATACGCAGTATTTT. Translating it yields CASSTRGGWRLAGFSDTQYF. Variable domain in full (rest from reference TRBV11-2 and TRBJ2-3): EAGVAQSPRYKIIEKRQSVAFWCNPISGHATLYWYQQILGQGPKLLIQFQNNGVVDDSQLPKDRFSAERLKGVDSTLKIQPAKLEDSAVYLCASSTRGGWRLAGFSDTQYFGPGTRLTVL.

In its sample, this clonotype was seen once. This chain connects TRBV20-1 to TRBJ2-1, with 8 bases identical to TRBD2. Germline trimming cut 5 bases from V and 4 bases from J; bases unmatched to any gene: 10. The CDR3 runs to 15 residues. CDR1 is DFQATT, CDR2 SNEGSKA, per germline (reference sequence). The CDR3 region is CSAEVSGAYYNEQFF. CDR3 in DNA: TGCAGTGCTGAAGTTAGCGGGGCTTATTACAATGAGCAGTTCTTC.

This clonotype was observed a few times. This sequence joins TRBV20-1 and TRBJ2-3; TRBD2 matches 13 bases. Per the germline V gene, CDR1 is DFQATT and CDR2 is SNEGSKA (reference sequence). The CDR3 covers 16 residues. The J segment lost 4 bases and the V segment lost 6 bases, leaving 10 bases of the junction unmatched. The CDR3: CSAVPMTSGRPDTQYF. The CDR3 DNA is TGCAGTGCAGTCCCGATGACTAGCGGGAGGCCAGATACGCAGTATTTT.

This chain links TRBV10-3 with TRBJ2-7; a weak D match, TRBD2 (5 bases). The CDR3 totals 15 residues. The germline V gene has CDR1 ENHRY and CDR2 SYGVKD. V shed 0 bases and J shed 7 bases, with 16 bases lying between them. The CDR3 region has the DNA TGTGCCATCAGTGAGTCGACGGGATCAGCGAGGGAGCAGTACTTC. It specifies CAISESTGSAREQYF.

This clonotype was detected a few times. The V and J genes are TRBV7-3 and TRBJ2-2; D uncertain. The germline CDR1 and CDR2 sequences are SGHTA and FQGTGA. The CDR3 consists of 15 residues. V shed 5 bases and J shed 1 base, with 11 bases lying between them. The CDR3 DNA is TGTGCCAGCAGCGAGACCCTGGGGAACACCGGGGAGCTGTTTTTT. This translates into CASSETLGNTGELFF.

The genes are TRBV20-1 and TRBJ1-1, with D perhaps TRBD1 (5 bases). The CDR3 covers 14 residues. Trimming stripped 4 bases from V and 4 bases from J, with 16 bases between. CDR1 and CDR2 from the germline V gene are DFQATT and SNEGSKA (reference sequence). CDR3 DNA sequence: TGCAGTGCTACATTGCCGGGGCAAGGCACTGAAGCTTTCTTT. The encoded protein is CSATLPGQGTEAFF.

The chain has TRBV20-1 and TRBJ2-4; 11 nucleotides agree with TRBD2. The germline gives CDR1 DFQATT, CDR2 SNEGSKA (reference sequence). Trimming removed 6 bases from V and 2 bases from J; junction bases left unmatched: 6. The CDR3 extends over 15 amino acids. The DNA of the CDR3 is TGCAGTGCAAAACTAGCGGGAGCGACCAAAAACATTCAGTACTTC. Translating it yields CSAKLAGATKNIQYF.

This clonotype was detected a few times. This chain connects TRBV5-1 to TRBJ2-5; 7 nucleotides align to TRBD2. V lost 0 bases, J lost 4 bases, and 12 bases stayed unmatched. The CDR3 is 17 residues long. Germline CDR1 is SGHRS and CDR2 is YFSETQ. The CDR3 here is CASSLGGFGGSRETQYF. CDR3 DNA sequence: TGCGCCAGCAGCTTGGGGGGTTTTGGCGGGAGCAGAGAGACCCAGTACTTC.

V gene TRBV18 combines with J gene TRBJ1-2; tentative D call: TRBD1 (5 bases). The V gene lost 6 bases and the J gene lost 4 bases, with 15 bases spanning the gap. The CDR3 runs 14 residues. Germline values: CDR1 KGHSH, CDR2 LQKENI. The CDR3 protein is CASSHTDSSYGYTF. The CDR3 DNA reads TGTGCCAGCTCGCATACTGACAGCTCCTATGGCTACACCTTC.

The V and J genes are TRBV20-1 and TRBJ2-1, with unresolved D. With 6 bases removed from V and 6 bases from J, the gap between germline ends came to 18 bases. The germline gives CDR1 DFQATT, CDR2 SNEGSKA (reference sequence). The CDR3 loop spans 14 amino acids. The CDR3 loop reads CSAIEYTSVNEQFF. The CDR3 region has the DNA TGCAGTGCCATAGAATATACCTCAGTCAATGAGCAGTTCTTC.

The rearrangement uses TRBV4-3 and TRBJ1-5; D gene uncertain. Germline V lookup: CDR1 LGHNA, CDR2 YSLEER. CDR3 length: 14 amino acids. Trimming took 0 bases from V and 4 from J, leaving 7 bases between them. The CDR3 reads CASSQEKSNQPQHF. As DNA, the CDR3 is TGCGCCAGCAGCCAAGAAAAGAGTAATCAGCCCCAGCATTTT.